The rows below give T cell receptor beta chains drawn from one sample of a study of immune evolution from preneoplasia to lung adenocarcinoma. Sequencing used immunoSEQ multiplex PCR; TCRdb keeps in-frame clones, though not all of them. The sample carries about 2,200 clones, over 70% recorded once. The sample consisted of FFPE adjacent normal lung tissue. The source of these receptors is a person aged 60 to 85 with lung adenocarcinoma. Each CDR3 is given with its conserved first and last residue. A D gene is named only where the DNA matches it firmly. Clone size is stated in some rows and not others, as once, few, many or a class when expanded.

V gene: TRBV5-1; clone size: few; D gene: TRBD1; J gene: TRBJ1-2; CDR3 DNA: TGCGCCAGCAGCTTGGGACAGGGGGCGAGAGATGGCTACACCTTC; CDR3 protein: CASSLGQGARDGYTF
V gene: TRBV5-6; clone size: -; D gene: -; J gene: TRBJ1-1; CDR3 DNA: TGTGCCAGCAGCTTGGAGGGGGGGGCAAACACTGAAGCTTTCTTT; CDR3 protein: CASSLEGGANTEAFF
V gene: TRBV27; clone size: -; D gene: -; J gene: TRBJ1-1; CDR3 DNA: TGTGCCAGCAGCCTGCATGGTTTGGCTTTCTTT; CDR3 protein: CASSLHGLAFF
V gene: TRBV18; clone size: -; D gene: -; J gene: TRBJ1-4; CDR3 DNA: TGTGCCAGCTCACCTCAAGGGTCCTCTAATGAAAAACTGTTTTTT; CDR3 protein: CASSPQGSSNEKLFF
V gene: TRBV4-1; clone size: -; D gene: TRBD1; J gene: TRBJ1-1; CDR3 DNA: TGCGCCAGCAGCCGGACCAGGGGGTGGGAAGCTTTCTTT; CDR3 protein: CASSRTRGWEAFF
V gene: TRBV30; clone size: -; D gene: -; J gene: TRBJ2-7; CDR3 DNA: TGTGCCTGGAGTGTACTGAAGGGACTCAGGGCCTACGAGCAGTACTTC; CDR3 protein: CAWSVLKGLRAYEQYF
V gene: TRBV25-1; clone size: -; D gene: TRBD2; J gene: TRBJ2-3; CDR3 DNA: TGTGCCAGCAGTGAAATGAAGCGGGGGTTCACAGATACGCAGTATTTT; CDR3 protein: CASSEMKRGFTDTQYF
V gene: TRBV4-1; clone size: few; D gene: TRBD1; J gene: TRBJ2-6; CDR3 DNA: TGCGCCAGCAGCCAATGGGACAGGGACCCTGGGGCCAACGTCCTGACTTTC; CDR3 protein: CASSQWDRDPGANVLTF
V gene: TRBV7-8; clone size: -; D gene: -; J gene: TRBJ1-1; CDR3 DNA: TGTGCCAGCAGCTTACAGTCCACTGAAGCTTTCTTT; CDR3 protein: CASSLQSTEAFF
V gene: TRBV7-2; clone size: few; D gene: -; J gene: TRBJ2-7; CDR3 DNA: TGTGCCAGCAGTCGCGACAACTACGAGCAGTACTTC; CDR3 protein: CASSRDNYEQYF
V gene: TRBV7-8; clone size: -; D gene: TRBD2; J gene: TRBJ2-7; CDR3 DNA: TGTGCCAGCAGCTTAGCGGGGACTAGCGGGAGCTCCTACGAGCAGTACTTC; CDR3 protein: CASSLAGTSGSSYEQYF
V gene: TRBV5-1; clone size: once; D gene: TRBD2; J gene: TRBJ2-3; CDR3 DNA: TGCGCCAGCAGCTTGCTAAGACTAGCGGGGGGCCTAGGTGTAGCAGATACGCAGTATTTT; CDR3 protein: CASSLLRLAGGLGVADTQYF
V gene: TRBV4-1; clone size: -; D gene: -; J gene: TRBJ1-3; CDR3 DNA: TGCGCCAGCAGCCACCCTCTCGGACTGACAAGCTCTGGAAACACCATATATTTT; CDR3 protein: CASSHPLGLTSSGNTIYF
V gene: TRBV28; clone size: once; D gene: TRBD2; J gene: TRBJ2-2; CDR3 DNA: TGTGCCATATCTAGCGGGAGTCGGACCGGGGAGCTGTTTTTT; CDR3 protein: CAISSGSRTGELFF
V gene: TRBV7-2; clone size: -; D gene: -; J gene: TRBJ2-7; CDR3 DNA: TGTGCCAGCAGGTTTCAGGGGGGCGACGAGCAGTACTTC; CDR3 protein: CASRFQGGDEQYF
V gene: TRBV30; clone size: -; D gene: TRBD1; J gene: TRBJ1-1; CDR3 DNA: TGTGCCTGGGGGTCCCGGGACAGGGTACCTGAAGCTTTCTTT; CDR3 protein: CAWGSRDRVPEAFF
V gene: TRBV30; clone size: -; D gene: -; J gene: TRBJ1-1; CDR3 DNA: TGTGCCTGGAGGCCCCCAAGGAGGACCACTGAAGCTTTCTTT; CDR3 protein: CAWRPPRRTTEAFF
V gene: TRBV29-1; clone size: -; D gene: -; J gene: TRBJ2-7; CDR3 DNA: TGCAGCGTTACTATCCCCTTGGCCGGGCAGTACTTC; CDR3 protein: CSVTIPLAGQYF
V gene: TRBV30; clone size: -; D gene: -; J gene: TRBJ1-2; CDR3 DNA: TGTGCCTGGAGTGCCCTTCGGGGTGGCTACACCTTC; CDR3 protein: CAWSALRGGYTF
V gene: TRBV7-9; clone size: few; D gene: TRBD2; J gene: TRBJ2-3; CDR3 DNA: TGTGCCAGCAGCTTTCTAGCGGGGGGGACAGATACGCAGTATTTT; CDR3 protein: CASSFLAGGTDTQYF
V gene: TRBV5-6; clone size: -; D gene: -; J gene: TRBJ2-3; CDR3 DNA: TGTGCCAGCAGCTTGGAGGGCAGGGGCGGGACAGATACGCAGTATTTT; CDR3 protein: CASSLEGRGGTDTQYF
V gene: TRBV9; clone size: -; D gene: TRBD1; J gene: TRBJ2-3; CDR3 DNA: TGTGCCAGCAGCGTAGACGGCAGGGGGAGCACAGATACGCAGTATTTT; CDR3 protein: CASSVDGRGSTDTQYF
V gene: TRBV6-6; clone size: -; D gene: -; J gene: TRBJ2-3; CDR3 DNA: TGTGCCAGCAGAAGTCAGGTGACTAGCACAGATACGCAGTATTTT; CDR3 protein: CASRSQVTSTDTQYF
V gene: TRBV15; clone size: -; D gene: -; J gene: TRBJ2-1; CDR3 DNA: TGTGCCACCAGCAGAGAAGTCGTCCATGAGCAGTTCTTC; CDR3 protein: CATSREVVHEQFF
V gene: TRBV7-9; clone size: -; D gene: -; J gene: TRBJ2-7; CDR3 DNA: TGTGCCAGCAGCTTAGCGTTTGGGCCATCGGGCGAGCAGTACTTC; CDR3 protein: CASSLAFGPSGEQYF
V gene: TRBV7-9; clone size: -; D gene: -; J gene: TRBJ2-2; CDR3 DNA: TGTGCCCCAGGGGCGGACACCGGGGAGCTGTTTTTT; CDR3 protein: CAPGADTGELFF
V gene: TRBV10-3; clone size: -; D gene: TRBD1; J gene: TRBJ1-5; CDR3 DNA: TGTGCCATCAGTGAGACAGGGGTATTGCAGCCCCAGCATTTT; CDR3 protein: CAISETGVLQPQHF
V gene: TRBV28; clone size: -; D gene: -; J gene: TRBJ2-1; CDR3 DNA: TGTGCCAGCAGTATATCAATAAAGGGACATGGAGAGCAGTTCTTC; CDR3 protein: CASSISIKGHGEQFF
V gene: TRBV18; clone size: -; D gene: TRBD1; J gene: TRBJ2-7; CDR3 DNA: TGTGCCAGCTCGCTTTACCGGGACAGGGGTTACGAGCAGTACTTC; CDR3 protein: CASSLYRDRGYEQYF
V gene: TRBV6-1; clone size: -; D gene: -; J gene: TRBJ2-7; CDR3 DNA: TGTGCCAGCAGTACCGTATACGAGCAGTACTTC; CDR3 protein: CASSTVYEQYF
V gene: TRBV29-1; clone size: -; D gene: -; J gene: TRBJ1-1; CDR3 DNA: TGCAGCGTTACCCTGTACCTTGAGGAGGGGGTGGAAAACACTGAAGCTTTCTTT; CDR3 protein: CSVTLYLEEGVENTEAFF
V gene: TRBV5-6; clone size: -; D gene: TRBD1; J gene: TRBJ2-1; CDR3 DNA: TGTGCCAGCAGCTTGGTACAGGGGGCCGCCAGTGAGCAGTTCTTC; CDR3 protein: CASSLVQGAASEQFF
V gene: TRBV4-1; clone size: -; D gene: -; J gene: TRBJ1-1; CDR3 DNA: TGCGCCAGCAGCCAGACAGTCATGAACACTGAAGCTTTCTTT; CDR3 protein: CASSQTVMNTEAFF
V gene: TRBV7-3; clone size: -; D gene: -; J gene: TRBJ1-1; CDR3 DNA: TGTGCCAGCAGCCCCTCAGGGGCCACTGAAGCTTTCTTT; CDR3 protein: CASSPSGATEAFF